Listed below are T cell receptor beta chains from one sample, sequenced in a study of Ad26.COV2.S vaccination and SARS-CoV-2 variants. The protocol was immunoSEQ multiplex PCR, while the TCRdb copy is restricted to in-frame clones and leaves out a portion. The data hold about 140,000 clones, with 75% to 90% observed a single time. The sequences come from peripheral blood, collected after recovery from COVID-19. The receptors stem from a human donor who had recovered from COVID-19. Both conserved end residues are part of each CDR3. Each record gives: J gene, V gene, D gene, clone size, CDR3 protein, CDR3 DNA. The D gene is left open where the match is weak. Rows give clone size only sometimes, using once, few, many, or a class for an expanded clone.

J gene: TRBJ2-1
V gene: TRBV5-1
D gene: .
clone size: few
CDR3 protein: CASSLGESYNEQFF
CDR3 DNA: TGCGCCAGCAGCTTGGGCGAGTCCTACAATGAGCAGTTCTTC

J gene: TRBJ1-2
V gene: TRBV9
D gene: .
clone size: .
CDR3 protein: CASSATARGYTF
CDR3 DNA: TGTGCCAGCAGCGCGACAGCGCGTGGCTACACCTTC

J gene: TRBJ2-7
V gene: TRBV6-5
D gene: TRBD2
clone size: .
CDR3 protein: CASSYRGGKYEQYF
CDR3 DNA: TGTGCCAGCAGTTACCGGGGGGGGAAGTACGAGCAGTACTTC

J gene: TRBJ1-2
V gene: TRBV12-3/TRBV12-4
D gene: .
clone size: .
CDR3 protein: CASRITGSYGYTF
CDR3 DNA: TGTGCCAGCAGAATCACAGGGAGCTATGGCTACACCTTC

J gene: TRBJ1-2
V gene: TRBV5-1
D gene: .
clone size: .
CDR3 protein: CASSAGTDDSPNYGYTF
CDR3 DNA: TGCGCCAGCAGCGCCGGGACCGACGACTCCCCTAACTATGGCTACACCTTC

J gene: TRBJ1-1
V gene: TRBV6-2/TRBV6-3
D gene: .
clone size: .
CDR3 protein: CASSLGPNTEAFF
CDR3 DNA: TGTGCCAGCAGCCTCGGGCCAAACACTGAAGCTTTCTTT

J gene: TRBJ2-7
V gene: TRBV10-3
D gene: .
clone size: once
CDR3 protein: CAISESFHEQYF
CDR3 DNA: TGTGCCATCAGTGAGTCCTTCCACGAGCAGTACTTC

J gene: TRBJ1-1
V gene: TRBV4-3
D gene: .
clone size: once
CDR3 protein: CASSQSVTGNTEAFF
CDR3 DNA: TGCGCCAGCAGCCAAAGTGTAACTGGGAACACTGAAGCTTTCTTT

J gene: TRBJ1-6
V gene: TRBV4-1
D gene: TRBD1
clone size: .
CDR3 protein: CASGKQDRGNSPLHF
CDR3 DNA: TGCGCCAGCGGTAAACAGGACAGGGGAAATTCACCCCTCCACTTT

J gene: TRBJ1-1
V gene: TRBV7-2
D gene: TRBD1
clone size: .
CDR3 protein: CASSLVGGGGARTEAFF
CDR3 DNA: TGTGCCAGCAGCTTAGTGGGAGGGGGCGGTGCGAGGACTGAAGCTTTCTTT

J gene: TRBJ2-1
V gene: TRBV11-2
D gene: .
clone size: .
CDR3 protein: CASSLGERGEFF
CDR3 DNA: TGTGCCAGCAGCTTAGGGGAAAGGGGGGAGTTCTTC

J gene: TRBJ1-1
V gene: TRBV3-1/TRBV3-2
D gene: .
clone size: .
CDR3 protein: CASSRLRSGTFASNTEAFF
CDR3 DNA: TGTGCCAGCAGCCGTCTAAGGAGTGGGACCTTTGCCTCGAACACTGAAGCTTTCTTT

J gene: TRBJ2-1
V gene: TRBV5-8
D gene: .
clone size: .
CDR3 protein: CASSRLTGLDEQFF
CDR3 DNA: TGTGCCAGCAGCCGACTGACAGGTCTGGATGAGCAGTTCTTC

J gene: TRBJ2-7
V gene: TRBV11-2
D gene: .
clone size: .
CDR3 protein: CASSFVRGYEQYF
CDR3 DNA: TGTGCCAGCAGCTTCGTCCGCGGCTACGAGCAGTACTTC

J gene: TRBJ2-6
V gene: TRBV28
D gene: .
clone size: .
CDR3 protein: CASSLASGANVLTF
CDR3 DNA: TGTGCCAGCAGTTTGGCATCTGGGGCCAACGTCCTGACTTTC

J gene: TRBJ2-7
V gene: TRBV11-2
D gene: TRBD1
clone size: .
CDR3 protein: CASSLAPTGGGYEQYF
CDR3 DNA: TGTGCCAGCAGCTTAGCCCCGACAGGGGGCGGTTACGAGCAGTACTTC

J gene: TRBJ1-4
V gene: TRBV11-2
D gene: .
clone size: .
CDR3 protein: CASSYTGRNEKLFF
CDR3 DNA: TGTGCCAGCAGCTATACAGGGCGGAATGAAAAACTGTTTTTT

J gene: TRBJ2-7
V gene: TRBV30
D gene: TRBD1
clone size: .
CDR3 protein: CAWEGDRKRTYEQYF
CDR3 DNA: TGTGCCTGGGAGGGGGACAGGAAAAGGACCTACGAGCAGTACTTC

J gene: TRBJ1-2
V gene: TRBV2
D gene: .
clone size: once
CDR3 protein: CASSDHREPIYGYTF
CDR3 DNA: TGTGCCAGCAGTGATCACAGGGAGCCTATCTATGGCTACACCTTC

J gene: TRBJ1-6
V gene: TRBV6-5
D gene: .
clone size: once
CDR3 protein: CASSYSKGLGNSPLHF
CDR3 DNA: TGTGCCAGCAGTTACTCGAAAGGGTTGGGTAATTCACCCCTCCACTTT

J gene: TRBJ2-1
V gene: TRBV5-6
D gene: .
clone size: .
CDR3 protein: CASSLGANNEQFF
CDR3 DNA: TGTGCCAGCAGCTTGGGCGCCAACAATGAGCAGTTCTTC

J gene: TRBJ1-3
V gene: TRBV28
D gene: .
clone size: .
CDR3 protein: CASSLNSGNTIYF
CDR3 DNA: TGTGCCAGCAGCCTGAACTCTGGAAACACCATATATTTT

J gene: TRBJ2-7
V gene: TRBV7-2
D gene: TRBD2
clone size: .
CDR3 protein: CASSLGVGRISEQYF
CDR3 DNA: TGTGCCAGCAGCTTAGGGGTCGGGAGGATTTCCGAGCAGTACTTC

J gene: TRBJ1-4
V gene: TRBV9
D gene: .
clone size: .
CDR3 protein: CASSVGGAGEKLFF
CDR3 DNA: TGTGCCAGCAGCGTAGGAGGCGCGGGGGAAAAACTGTTTTTT

J gene: TRBJ1-2
V gene: TRBV6-5
D gene: .
clone size: .
CDR3 protein: CASSYGILTHGYTF
CDR3 DNA: TGTGCCAGCAGTTACGGGATTCTCACCCATGGCTACACCTTC

J gene: TRBJ2-1
V gene: TRBV7-8
D gene: .
clone size: .
CDR3 protein: CASSSEEQISSYNEQFF
CDR3 DNA: TGTGCCAGCAGCTCGGAAGAACAGATTAGCTCCTACAATGAGCAGTTCTTC

J gene: TRBJ1-5
V gene: TRBV12-3/TRBV12-4
D gene: .
clone size: .
CDR3 protein: CASSPGIGQPQHF
CDR3 DNA: TGTGCCAGCAGCCCAGGGATCGGGCAGCCCCAGCATTTT

J gene: TRBJ1-3
V gene: TRBV5-8
D gene: TRBD1
clone size: .
CDR3 protein: CASSLGQGAWAGNTIYF
CDR3 DNA: TGTGCCAGCAGCTTGGGACAGGGGGCATGGGCTGGAAACACCATATATTTT

J gene: TRBJ2-3
V gene: TRBV7-9
D gene: .
clone size: .
CDR3 protein: CASVLGESDTQYF
CDR3 DNA: TGTGCCAGCGTCCTTGGGGAATCAGATACGCAGTATTTT

J gene: TRBJ1-2
V gene: TRBV7-2
D gene: TRBD1
clone size: few
CDR3 protein: CASSSRTGTHYGYTF
CDR3 DNA: TGTGCCAGCAGCTCCCGGACAGGGACGCACTATGGCTACACCTTC

J gene: TRBJ1-2
V gene: TRBV7-2
D gene: .
clone size: .
CDR3 protein: CASSFYLGTPLDGYTF
CDR3 DNA: TGTGCCAGCAGCTTTTATTTAGGGACCCCCCTTGATGGCTACACCTTC

J gene: TRBJ1-1
V gene: TRBV30
D gene: .
clone size: few
CDR3 protein: CAWSVLGRYRGAFF
CDR3 DNA: TGTGCCTGGAGTGTATTGGGGAGGTATAGGGGAGCTTTCTTT

J gene: TRBJ2-1
V gene: TRBV27
D gene: .
clone size: .
CDR3 protein: CASMRGRSNEQFF
CDR3 DNA: TGTGCCAGCATGCGGGGAAGGAGCAATGAGCAGTTCTTC

J gene: TRBJ1-1
V gene: TRBV30
D gene: .
clone size: once
CDR3 protein: CAWSVRAGKAFF
CDR3 DNA: TGTGCCTGGAGTGTAAGGGCAGGGAAAGCTTTCTTT

J gene: TRBJ2-1
V gene: TRBV2
D gene: .
clone size: .
CDR3 protein: CASSESRQEQFF
CDR3 DNA: TGTGCCAGCAGTGAAAGTCGTCAGGAGCAGTTCTTC

J gene: TRBJ2-1
V gene: TRBV5-4
D gene: .
clone size: .
CDR3 protein: CASRIMAGQTRYNEQFF
CDR3 DNA: TGTGCCAGCCGGATTATGGCGGGACAGACTAGATACAATGAGCAGTTCTTC

J gene: TRBJ2-5
V gene: TRBV5-4
D gene: .
clone size: .
CDR3 protein: CASSRRKGATSAGETQYF
CDR3 DNA: TGTGCCAGCAGCCGGAGAAAGGGGGCTACCTCCGCGGGGGAGACCCAGTACTTC

J gene: TRBJ1-1
V gene: TRBV7-9
D gene: .
clone size: .
CDR3 protein: CASSYYTDTEAFF
CDR3 DNA: TGTGCCAGCAGCTACTACACTGACACTGAAGCTTTCTTT

J gene: TRBJ2-7
V gene: TRBV4-3
D gene: .
clone size: .
CDR3 protein: CASSQDEGWKFHEQYF
CDR3 DNA: TGCGCCAGCAGCCAAGATGAGGGGTGGAAGTTCCACGAGCAGTACTTC

J gene: TRBJ1-2
V gene: TRBV27
D gene: TRBD1
clone size: .
CDR3 protein: CASRAGQGVGGYTF
CDR3 DNA: TGTGCCAGCAGAGCGGGACAGGGGGTAGGGGGCTACACCTTC

J gene: TRBJ1-4
V gene: TRBV15
D gene: .
clone size: .
CDR3 protein: CATSRVQGRGEKLFF
CDR3 DNA: TGTGCCACCAGCAGAGTACAGGGTAGGGGGGAAAAACTGTTTTTT

J gene: TRBJ2-2
V gene: TRBV5-6
D gene: TRBD1
clone size: .
CDR3 protein: CASSLDRGRFTGELFF
CDR3 DNA: TGTGCCAGCAGCTTGGACAGGGGGCGTTTCACCGGGGAGCTGTTTTTT

J gene: TRBJ2-7
V gene: TRBV4-1
D gene: .
clone size: .
CDR3 protein: CASSQATVSEQYF
CDR3 DNA: TGCGCCAGCAGCCAAGCGACAGTTTCCGAGCAGTACTTC